This T cell receptor (beta chain) was recovered during a study of blood T cell repertoires in COVID-19. Study as a whole: Samples taken during acute and convalescent COVID-19 were collected in the United States, Italy and Spain. The cDNA or gDNA used as material had been derived from T cells, B-cell-depleted T cells, or PBMCs.

This CDR3 has 11 amino acids. Germline values: CDR1 MNHEY, CDR2 SVGAGI. V was clipped by 6 bases and J by 9 bases, with 9 bases between them. As originally analysed: From reference gene primer amplification, estimates of nucleated cell counts were derived. The table came from immunoSEQ multiplex PCR; TCRdb's copy has only in-frame clones and leaves some out. V and J calls plus clone size are reproduced from that table; the DNA served to infer D and trimming. In the table there are 250,000 to 300,000 clones, 75% to 90% of which are singletons. The chain joins TRBV6-5 to TRBJ1-5; a possible D gene is TRBD1 (5 bases). This clonotype was obtained from a man aged 25 to 40 with active or convalescent COVID-19. Sequencing was performed on peripheral blood. CDR3 amino acids: CASSSGGPQHF. Written as DNA, the CDR3 is TGTGCCAGCAGCTCCGGGGGGCCCCAGCATTTT.